Shown below are 30 T cell receptor beta chains from a single sample sequenced in a study of shared clonotypes between healthy human individuals. The method was immunoSEQ multiplex PCR; TCRdb's version includes in-frame clones alone and lacks a portion of them. This sample yields 2 million to 2.5 million clones, of which 90% to 95% are seen a single time; 0.1% to 0.15% belongs to the top ten. The sequencing sample was made of naive CD4+ T cells sorted from blood. Subset meaning: CD45RA+ positively selected. All receptors derive from a man aged 18 to 29 in good health.

Note on this clone: The same CDR3 can be traced to other DNA sequences in this sample. V is TRBV28 and J is TRBJ2-2, with D hard to call. This CDR3 comprises 13 residues. Germline loops: CDR1 MDHEN, CDR2 SYDVKM. Trimming shortened V by 9 bases and J by 0 bases, and 8 bases separated the two germline ends. CDR3 nucleotides: TGTGCCAGTCGGACGGCGAACACCGGGGAGCTGTTTTTT. It yields the protein CASRTANTGELFF.

V usage is TRBV28 and J usage is TRBJ1-2; no clear D. The CDR3 extends over 12 amino acids. CDR1 and CDR2 (germline): MDHEN, SYDVKM. Trimming took 4 bases from V and 8 from J, leaving 11 bases between them. The CDR3 DNA reads TGTGCCAGCAGTTCCACATCGAGAGGCTACACCTTC. It specifies CASSSTSRGYTF.

V is TRBV29-1 and J is TRBJ2-5; unclear D gene. The CDR3 has 12 amino acids. CDR1 and CDR2 (germline): SQVTM, ANQGSEA. Trimming took 4 bases from V and 4 from J, leaving 10 bases between them. The DNA for the CDR3 is TGCAGCGTTGCTGTTACTCTAGAGACCCAGTACTTC. This codes for CSVAVTLETQYF.

On this clone: One end of the junction does not line up with germline, which may come from a read error. The V call is TRBV5-8, the J call TRBJ2-1, with TRBD1 matching over 7 bases. The CDR3 is made up of 12 amino acids. CDR1 and CDR2 from the germline V gene are SGHTS and YDEGEE. The CDR3 loop is CASSPLDRFGIF. The CDR3, as DNA: TGTGCCAGCAGCCCGCTGGACAGGTTTGGCATCTTC.

With regard to this clone: The same CDR3 can be traced to other DNA sequences in this sample. The CDR3 region has the DNA TGCGCCAGCAGCCAAGATACAGGGTTTGAGCAGTTCTTC. Its translation is CASSQDTGFEQFF. The chain employs TRBV4-1 and TRBJ2-1; D possibly corresponds to TRBD1 (6 bases). Trimming cost V 0 bases and J 9 bases, with 9 bases left between them. Germline CDR1 is MGHRA and CDR2 is YSYEKL. The CDR3 length is 13 residues.

The chain has TRBV7-9 and TRBJ1-5; D unresolved. The CDR3 consists of 13 residues. Per the germline V gene, CDR1 is SEHNR and CDR2 is FQNEAQ (reference sequence). V was trimmed by 5 bases and J by 6 bases, leaving 11 bases between them. CDR3 residues: CASSGKGGQPQHF. Written as DNA, the CDR3 is TGTGCCAGCAGCGGAAAGGGAGGTCAGCCCCAGCATTTT.

V gene TRBV11-2 combines with J gene TRBJ2-2; 8 nucleotides agree with TRBD1. Germline CDR1 and CDR2: SGHAT and FQNNGV. CDR3 length: 15 amino acids. V lost 2 bases, J lost 3 bases, and 2 bases stayed unmatched. For the CDR3, the DNA is TGTGCCAGCAGCTTAAAACAGGGGGACACCGGGGAGCTGTTTTTT. It is translated as CASSLKQGDTGELFF.

V is TRBV14 and J is TRBJ2-2; the D gene is possibly TRBD1 (5 bases). Germline V gene lookup returns CDR1 SGHDN and CDR2 FVKESK. This CDR3 spans 13 amino acids. Trimming took 5 bases from V and 5 from J, leaving 9 bases between them. CDR3 region: CASSNQGTGELFF. DNA of the CDR3: TGTGCCAGCAGCAATCAGGGTACCGGGGAGCTGTTTTTT.

The sample holds one count of this clone. The J gene is TRBJ1-5, the V gene TRBV4-1; the D is unclear. The CDR3 is 14 residues long. Per germline, CDR1 MGHRA and CDR2 YSYEKL. V dropped 4 bases and J dropped 5 bases, with 12 bases sitting between them. The CDR3 is CASSLAIDYQPQHF. The CDR3 DNA sequence: TGCGCCAGCAGCCTCGCGATAGACTATCAGCCCCAGCATTTT.

In the case of this clone: Other DNA sequences in this specimen translate into the identical CDR3. The V gene is TRBV19, the J gene TRBJ1-2; no clear D. This CDR3 has 12 amino acids. The V end was cut by 6 bases, the J end by 4 bases, with 9 bases between. Germline loops: CDR1 LNHDA, CDR2 SQIVND (reference sequence). CDR3 amino acids: CASSPRSYGYTF. The CDR3 DNA reads TGTGCCAGTAGCCCCAGGAGCTATGGCTACACCTTC. Full variable domain (outside the CDR3, taken from reference TRBV19 and TRBJ1-2): DGGITQSPKYLFRKEGQNVTLSCEQNLNHDAMYWYRQDPGQGLRLIYYSQIVNDFQKGDIAEGYSVSREKKESFPLTVTSAQKNPTAFYLCASSPRSYGYTFGSGTRLTVV.

The V gene is TRBV11-2, the J gene TRBJ2-5; TRBD1 or TRBD2 may be the D gene (5 bases each). The germline V gene encodes CDR1 SGHAT and CDR2 FQNNGV. The ends were cut back, 0 bases at V and 5 bases at J, with 7 bases in the middle. The CDR3 runs to 13 residues. CDR3 nucleotides: TGTGCCAGCAGCTTAGATTGGGGGGAGACCCAGTACTTC. Its protein is CASSLDWGETQYF.

V usage is TRBV11-2 and J usage is TRBJ1-1, with 7 nucleotides matching TRBD1. The length of the CDR3 is 14 residues. V was clipped by 5 bases and J by 0 bases; unmatched bases: 3. CDR1 SGHAT and CDR2 FQNNGV come from the germline V gene. The CDR3 spells CASSVGQMNTEAFF. As DNA, the CDR3 is TGTGCCAGCAGCGTGGGACAGATGAACACTGAAGCTTTCTTT.

This chain uses TRBV10-3 with TRBJ1-2; no reliable D call. This CDR3 region has 13 residues. Germline V gene data show CDR1 as ENHRY and CDR2 as SYGVKD. V lost 4 bases and J 8 bases, leaving 14 bases between the germline ends. The CDR3 region has the DNA TGTGCCATCAGTGGGAGGATAATGGACGGCTACACCTTC. Amino acids: CAISGRIMDGYTF.

The chain recombines TRBV4-3 with TRBJ2-7, with D perhaps matching TRBD2 (6 bases). The V end lost 0 bases, the J end lost 0 bases, and 15 bases lay between the germline ends. This CDR3 is built from 17 residues. Per the germline V gene, CDR1 is LGHNA and CDR2 is YSLEER. The CDR3 reads CASSQEATPAGSYEQYF. As DNA, the CDR3 is TGCGCCAGCAGCCAAGAAGCTACCCCAGCGGGCTCCTACGAGCAGTACTTC.

The chain joins TRBV7-8 to TRBJ2-1, with D unresolved. V was pared by 5 bases and J by 8 bases, with 13 bases between. The CDR3 extends over 13 amino acids. Germline CDR1 SGHVS, CDR2 FQNEAQ. The CDR3: CASSPATLHEQFF. The CDR3 coding sequence is TGTGCCAGCAGCCCTGCAACACTTCATGAGCAGTTCTTC.

The chain joins TRBV2 to TRBJ1-1; 7 bases are shared with TRBD1. Per the germline V gene, CDR1 is SNHLY and CDR2 is FYNNEI. V shed 6 bases, J shed 5 bases, and the junction held 12 bases outside the gene matches. CDR3 length: 15 amino acids. CDR3 coding DNA: TGTGCCAGCAGGGAGGCAGGGGGGCGCGGAACTGAAGCTTTCTTT. It encodes CASREAGGRGTEAFF.

The gene calls are TRBV5-1 and TRBJ2-1; D unclear. Looked up from germline, CDR1 is SGHRS and CDR2 is YFSETQ. CDR3 size: 13 residues. The ends were cut back, 0 bases at V and 7 bases at J, with 8 bases in the middle. The CDR3 loop reads CASSLASRNEQFF. CDR3 bases: TGCGCCAGCAGCTTGGCCAGCAGGAATGAGCAGTTCTTC.

This sequence joins TRBV5-1 and TRBJ1-4; TRBD1 might be the D (6 bases). V was shortened by 4 bases and J by 0 bases, with 10 bases between the two germline ends. Per germline, CDR1 SGHRS and CDR2 YFSETQ. This CDR3 has 15 amino acids. CDR3 DNA sequence: TGCGCCAGCAGCCGGGACACCGCAACTAATGAAAAACTGTTTTTT. Encoded protein: CASSRDTATNEKLFF.

The chain couples TRBV2 to TRBJ1-1; TRBD1 might be the D (5 bases). Per the germline V gene, CDR1 is SNHLY and CDR2 is FYNNEI. Trimming removed 4 bases at V and 4 bases at J, with 13 bases between. The length of the CDR3 is 14 residues. The CDR3 here is CASSAFGGGTEAFF. Here the CDR3 DNA reads TGTGCCAGCAGTGCTTTCGGGGGGGGCACTGAAGCTTTCTTT.

CDR3 bases: TGTGCCAGCAGTGAGTACAGGGGTTCACAAGAGACCCAGTACTTC. Translated: CASSEYRGSQETQYF. The V and J genes are TRBV2 and TRBJ2-5; TRBD1 agrees at 7 bases. After removal of 3 bases from V and 2 bases from J, the junction contained 6 bases not matched to a gene. The CDR3 has 15 amino acids. Germline-derived CDR1 and CDR2 are SNHLY and FYNNEI.

The V and J genes are TRBV9 and TRBJ2-1, with TRBD2 matching over 8 bases. The J segment lost 8 bases and the V segment lost 3 bases, leaving 7 bases of the junction unmatched. This CDR3 is 14 amino acids long. Per the germline V gene, CDR1 is SGDLS and CDR2 is YYNGEE. For the CDR3, the DNA is TGTGCCAGCAGCGCCCGTCCGCGGGAGGATGAGCAGTTCTTC. Protein: CASSARPREDEQFF.

In this sample, this clone turned up once. The same CDR3 arises from other DNA sequences in this sample as well. This chain uses TRBV5-4 with TRBJ2-7; 12 bases map to TRBD2. Germline V gene data show CDR1 as SGHNT and CDR2 as YYREEE (reference sequence). V lost 0 bases to trimming and J lost 7 bases; unmatched junction nucleotides: 2. This CDR3 spans 14 amino acids. In DNA, the CDR3 is TGTGCCAGCAGCTTGGGACTAGCGGGAGATGAGCAGTACTTC. This gives the protein CASSLGLAGDEQYF.

The chain has TRBV2 and TRBJ1-1; possibly TRBD1 for D (5 bases). The CDR3 is made up of 16 amino acids. V was trimmed by 3 bases and J by 4 bases, leaving 18 bases between them. Germline V CDR1 and CDR2: SNHLY, FYNNEI. The DNA of the CDR3 is TGTGCCAGCAGTGAGCATTTCCTGGGGGGGGGCACTGAAGCTTTCTTT. It translates to CASSEHFLGGGTEAFF.

The V and J genes are TRBV7-8 and TRBJ1-5; D is unresolved. The ends were cut back, 1 base at V and 0 bases at J, with 10 bases in the middle. Germline CDR1 is SGHVS and CDR2 is FQNEAQ. The CDR3 extends over 16 amino acids. For the CDR3, the DNA is TGTGCCAGCAGCTTAGGTTCGGAGTATAGCAATCAGCCCCAGCATTTT. Its translation: CASSLGSEYSNQPQHF.

Ten or more counts support this clone. The CDR3 DNA is TGTGCCAGTAGCGGGGCACAGGCTACTAGACCATACGAGCAGTACTTC. Its translation: CASSGAQATRPYEQYF. The chain combines TRBV19 with TRBJ2-7; the D gene could be TRBD1 or TRBD2 (5 bases each). This CDR3 comprises 16 residues. CDR1 and CDR2 (germline): LNHDA, SQIVND (reference sequence). The ends were cut back, 6 bases at V and 4 bases at J, with 22 bases in the middle.

The rearrangement links TRBV6-1 to TRBJ1-2; a weak D match, TRBD1 (5 bases). CDR1 and CDR2 from the germline V gene are MNHNS and SASEGT. The CDR3 loop spans 14 amino acids. V lost 2 bases and J 1 base, leaving 8 bases between the germline ends. CDR3 sequence: CASSETRVNYGYTF. The DNA for the CDR3 is TGTGCCAGCAGTGAAACCAGGGTTAACTATGGCTACACCTTC.

This chain joins TRBV5-6 and TRBJ2-3, with 9 bases that match TRBD2. CDR3 size: 18 residues. In germline, CDR1 is SGHDT, CDR2 YYEEEE. J gave up 5 bases and V 0 bases, and 13 bases lay outside the gene matches. In DNA, the CDR3 is TGTGCCAGCAGCTTGGCCAGGCCGGCTAGCGGGACGAGAGATACGCAGTATTTT. Amino acid sequence: CASSLARPASGTRDTQYF.

The rearrangement uses TRBV7-9 and TRBJ2-1; D is unresolved. Germline V CDR1 and CDR2: SEHNR, FQNEAQ (reference sequence). CDR3 length: 13 residues. V was clipped by 1 base and J by 7 bases, with 8 bases between them. CDR3 amino acids: CASSLDTRNEQFF. As DNA, the CDR3 is TGTGCCAGCAGCTTAGACACCCGGAATGAGCAGTTCTTC.

As concerns this clone: An end of the junction differs from the germline gene, which may be a read error. The CDR3, as DNA: TGCGCCAGCAGCTTGGAAGGAGGCCCTAGCAGAGATACGCAGTATTTT. Protein product: CASSLEGGPSRDTQYF. This sequence joins TRBV5-1 and TRBJ2-3; the D gene is possibly TRBD2 (5 bases). Germline V gene data show CDR1 as SGHRS and CDR2 as YFSETQ. The CDR3 runs to 16 residues.

The V and J genes are TRBV6-6 and TRBJ1-3; 8 bases map to TRBD1. The V segment lost 6 bases and the J segment 0 bases; nucleotides outside the gene matches: 4. The length of the CDR3 is 15 residues. CDR1 MNHNY and CDR2 SVGAGI come from the germline V gene (reference sequence). Written as DNA, the CDR3 is TGTGCCAGCAGCTCGGACAGGGTCTCTGGAAACACCATATATTTT. Its translation is CASSSDRVSGNTIYF.